The rows below give T cell receptor beta chains drawn from one sample of a study of identical twins. TCRdb itself ran the 5' RACE reads through MiXCR, one entry per CDR3 protein. This sample carries 600,000 to 850,000 distinct CDR3 sequences, about 18% of them seen once, and the ten largest clones take approximately 14%. The same specimen was also included in a second study, on T cells expressing NK-cell markers.

Specimen: PBMCs. The receptors derive from a woman aged 18 to 35 in good health. CDR3s include the opening cysteine and the closing phenylalanine or tryptophan. D genes are given only for firm matches. Clone sizes are given selectively: once, few, many, or a class where the clone is expanded.

j_gene: TRBJ1-2; d_gene: NA; abundance: NA; v_gene: TRBV29-1; CDR3aa: CSVSGVRGYTF; CDR3nt: TGCAGCGTTTCAGGGGTTCGTGGCTACACCTTC
j_gene: TRBJ2-5; d_gene: TRBD1; abundance: NA; v_gene: TRBV7-2; CDR3aa: CASSSLGQGRQETQYF; CDR3nt: TGTGCCAGCAGCTCCCTCGGACAGGGTCGACAAGAGACCCAGTACTTC
j_gene: TRBJ2-1; d_gene: NA; abundance: NA; v_gene: TRBV7-9; CDR3aa: CAAGPRQRRNEQFF; CDR3nt: TGTGCCGCAGGCCCCAGACAGCGACGAAATGAGCAGTTCTTC
j_gene: TRBJ2-2; d_gene: TRBD2; abundance: NA; v_gene: TRBV6-2/TRBV6-3; CDR3aa: CASSYTSGNTGELFF; CDR3nt: TGTGCCAGCAGTTATACTAGCGGGAACACCGGGGAGCTGTTTTTT
j_gene: TRBJ2-5; d_gene: NA; abundance: many; v_gene: TRBV12-3/TRBV12-4; CDR3aa: CASGWKETQYF; CDR3nt: TGTGCCAGCGGGTGGAAAGAGACCCAGTACTTC
j_gene: TRBJ2-1; d_gene: NA; abundance: NA; v_gene: TRBV7-9; CDR3aa: CASSLGVPGAEDEQFF; CDR3nt: TGTGCCAGCAGCTTGGGAGTGCCGGGCGCCGAGGATGAGCAGTTCTTC
j_gene: TRBJ2-1; d_gene: NA; abundance: few; v_gene: TRBV6-2/TRBV6-3; CDR3aa: CASGRSYNEQFF; CDR3nt: TGTGCCAGCGGGCGATCCTACAATGAGCAGTTCTTC
j_gene: TRBJ2-6; d_gene: NA; abundance: NA; v_gene: TRBV5-1; CDR3aa: CASSVGNSGSGANVLTF; CDR3nt: TGCGCCAGCAGCGTTGGAAATTCAGGCTCTGGGGCCAACGTCCTGACTTTC
j_gene: TRBJ1-4; d_gene: NA; abundance: NA; v_gene: TRBV29-1; CDR3aa: CSVAWSGELFF; CDR3nt: TGCAGCGTTGCTTGGAGCGGGGAACTGTTTTTT
j_gene: TRBJ2-7; d_gene: NA; abundance: NA; v_gene: TRBV10-3; CDR3aa: CAISGLNEPYEQYF; CDR3nt: TGTGCCATCAGCGGACTGAATGAACCCTACGAGCAGTACTTC
j_gene: TRBJ2-1; d_gene: TRBD1; abundance: few; v_gene: TRBV4-1; CDR3aa: CASSHRQGTIYNEQFF; CDR3nt: TGCGCCAGCAGCCATAGACAGGGGACAATATACAATGAGCAGTTCTTC
j_gene: TRBJ1-1; d_gene: NA; abundance: few; v_gene: TRBV7-9; CDR3aa: CASSLVSGKDTEAFF; CDR3nt: TGTGCCAGCAGCTTAGTGTCAGGGAAAGACACTGAAGCTTTCTTT
j_gene: TRBJ1-1; d_gene: TRBD1; abundance: NA; v_gene: TRBV3-1; CDR3aa: CASSQVNRGREAFF; CDR3nt: TGTGCCAGCAGCCAAGTAAACAGGGGACGAGAAGCTTTCTTT
j_gene: TRBJ2-2; d_gene: TRBD2; abundance: few; v_gene: TRBV5-1; CDR3aa: CASSLDSAGGPGELFF; CDR3nt: TGCGCCAGCAGCTTGGACTCGGCGGGAGGTCCCGGGGAGCTGTTTTTT
j_gene: TRBJ1-1; d_gene: TRBD1; abundance: few; v_gene: TRBV5-1; CDR3aa: CASGYRGQDTEAFF; CDR3nt: TGCGCCAGCGGCTACAGGGGGCAGGACACTGAAGCTTTCTTT
j_gene: TRBJ1-1; d_gene: NA; abundance: few; v_gene: TRBV7-9; CDR3aa: CASSSHWDTEAFF; CDR3nt: TGTGCCAGCAGTTCCCATTGGGACACTGAAGCTTTCTTT
j_gene: TRBJ1-5; d_gene: TRBD1; abundance: NA; v_gene: TRBV20-1; CDR3aa: CSALRQGRQPQHF; CDR3nt: TGCAGTGCCCTGAGACAGGGACGTCAGCCCCAGCATTTT
j_gene: TRBJ2-1; d_gene: TRBD2; abundance: NA; v_gene: TRBV6-6; CDR3aa: CASSSGGAIEQFF; CDR3nt: TGTGCCAGCAGTTCGGGGGGGGCGATCGAGCAGTTCTTC
j_gene: TRBJ2-5; d_gene: NA; abundance: NA; v_gene: TRBV19; CDR3aa: CASSARGARETQYF; CDR3nt: TGTGCCAGTAGTGCCCGGGGGGCGCGGGAGACCCAGTACTTC
j_gene: TRBJ2-2; d_gene: TRBD1; abundance: many; v_gene: TRBV12-3/TRBV12-4; CDR3aa: CASTQGANTGELFF; CDR3nt: TGTGCCAGCACCCAGGGGGCTAACACCGGGGAGCTGTTTTTT
j_gene: TRBJ1-4; d_gene: NA; abundance: many; v_gene: TRBV12-3/TRBV12-4; CDR3aa: CASSLAQTSRKLFF; CDR3nt: TGTGCCAGCAGTTTAGCGCAGACCTCCCGAAAACTGTTTTTT
j_gene: TRBJ2-3; d_gene: TRBD2; abundance: few; v_gene: TRBV5-1; CDR3aa: CASSLRGLASTDTQYF; CDR3nt: TGCGCCAGCAGCCTCCGGGGACTAGCTAGCACAGATACGCAGTATTTT
j_gene: TRBJ2-7; d_gene: NA; abundance: few; v_gene: TRBV20-1; CDR3aa: CSARDRGTNGNEQYF; CDR3nt: TGCAGTGCTAGAGATCGGGGCACCAACGGCAACGAGCAGTACTTC
j_gene: TRBJ1-2; d_gene: NA; abundance: few; v_gene: TRBV12-3/TRBV12-4; CDR3aa: CASREGNYGYTF; CDR3nt: TGTGCCAGCAGAGAGGGGAACTATGGCTACACCTTC
j_gene: TRBJ1-5; d_gene: NA; abundance: few; v_gene: TRBV12-2; CDR3aa: CASRLPQLPDQPQHF; CDR3nt: TGTGCAAGTCGCTTACCGCAACTCCCCGATCAGCCCCAGCATTTT
j_gene: TRBJ1-6; d_gene: NA; abundance: few; v_gene: TRBV3-1; CDR3aa: CASSQVTGSPLHF; CDR3nt: TGTGCCAGCAGCCAGGTTACAGGCTCACCCCTCCACTTT
j_gene: TRBJ2-2; d_gene: TRBD1; abundance: few; v_gene: TRBV12-3/TRBV12-4; CDR3aa: CASSPLDRVNTGELFF; CDR3nt: TGTGCCAGCAGTCCCCTGGACAGGGTGAACACCGGGGAGCTGTTTTTT
j_gene: TRBJ2-7; d_gene: TRBD2; abundance: NA; v_gene: TRBV12-3/TRBV12-4; CDR3aa: CASSRNSGTPDEQYF; CDR3nt: TGTGCCAGCAGCCGGAATAGCGGGACCCCGGACGAGCAGTACTTC
j_gene: TRBJ2-7; d_gene: TRBD1; abundance: NA; v_gene: TRBV6-5; CDR3aa: CASSYSRDRTGEQYF; CDR3nt: TGTGCCAGCAGTTACTCGAGGGACAGGACGGGCGAGCAGTACTTC
j_gene: TRBJ2-5; d_gene: NA; abundance: NA; v_gene: TRBV20-1; CDR3aa: CSARVDSETQYF; CDR3nt: TGCAGTGCTAGAGTTGACTCAGAGACCCAGTACTTC
j_gene: TRBJ2-7; d_gene: NA; abundance: few; v_gene: TRBV20-1; CDR3aa: CSALLGSYEQYF; CDR3nt: TGCAGTGCCCTCCTCGGGTCCTACGAGCAGTACTTC
j_gene: TRBJ2-7; d_gene: NA; abundance: few; v_gene: TRBV20-1; CDR3aa: CSATDSGHNYEQYF; CDR3nt: TGCAGTGCTACAGACTCGGGACATAACTACGAGCAGTACTTC
j_gene: TRBJ2-1; d_gene: NA; abundance: NA; v_gene: TRBV10-1; CDR3aa: CASRSTATQPLFF; CDR3nt: TGCGCCAGCAGATCCACGGCCACCCAGCCGTTGTTCTTC
j_gene: TRBJ1-1; d_gene: NA; abundance: NA; v_gene: TRBV12-3/TRBV12-4; CDR3aa: CASRNQGEAFF; CDR3nt: TGTGCCAGCAGAAATCAGGGGGAAGCTTTCTTT
j_gene: TRBJ2-7; d_gene: NA; abundance: once; v_gene: TRBV21-1; CDR3aa: CASSKGPSGSKYEQYF; CDR3nt: TGTGCCAGCAGCAAAGGGCCTAGCGGGAGTAAGTACGAGCAGTACTTC
j_gene: TRBJ2-7; d_gene: TRBD1; abundance: NA; v_gene: TRBV20-1; CDR3aa: CSARRDRGPDEQYF; CDR3nt: TGCAGTGCTAGAAGGGACAGGGGGCCGGACGAGCAGTACTTC
j_gene: TRBJ2-7; d_gene: NA; abundance: NA; v_gene: TRBV6-2/TRBV6-3; CDR3aa: CAVNEDFTSYEQYF; CDR3nt: TGTGCCGTAAACGAGGACTTCACCTCCTACGAGCAGTACTTC
j_gene: TRBJ2-2; d_gene: NA; abundance: many; v_gene: TRBV12-3/TRBV12-4; CDR3aa: CASRRSGELFF; CDR3nt: TGTGCCAGCAGAAGAAGCGGGGAGCTGTTTTTT
j_gene: TRBJ2-1; d_gene: TRBD2; abundance: NA; v_gene: TRBV7-7; CDR3aa: CASSPWLAGPSSYNEQFF; CDR3nt: TGTGCTAGCAGCCCCTGGCTAGCGGGGCCTAGCTCCTACAATGAGCAGTTCTTC
j_gene: TRBJ2-7; d_gene: TRBD1; abundance: few; v_gene: TRBV6-5; CDR3aa: CASSYSTRGLYEQYF; CDR3nt: TGTGCCAGCAGTTACTCGACCAGGGGGCTTTACGAGCAGTACTTC
j_gene: TRBJ1-1; d_gene: NA; abundance: NA; v_gene: TRBV10-3; CDR3aa: CAISESPGSLLVGTEAFF; CDR3nt: TGTGCCATCAGTGAGTCGCCCGGATCCTTACTAGTAGGCACTGAAGCTTTCTTT
j_gene: TRBJ1-6; d_gene: TRBD1; abundance: few; v_gene: TRBV6-1; CDR3aa: CASGALTGGRTPLHF; CDR3nt: TGTGCCAGCGGAGCTTTGACAGGGGGTAGGACACCCCTCCACTTT
j_gene: TRBJ2-3; d_gene: TRBD2; abundance: few; v_gene: TRBV10-3; CDR3aa: CAISGRGSFEGTQYF; CDR3nt: TGTGCCATCAGTGGTCGCGGGAGTTTTGAGGGTACGCAGTATTTT
j_gene: TRBJ2-1; d_gene: TRBD2; abundance: few; v_gene: TRBV4-2; CDR3aa: CASSQDLADSGAQFF; CDR3nt: TGTGCCAGCAGCCAAGATCTCGCCGATAGCGGGGCCCAGTTCTTC
j_gene: TRBJ2-1; d_gene: NA; abundance: NA; v_gene: TRBV12-3/TRBV12-4; CDR3aa: CASSLGTNYRDEQFF; CDR3nt: TGTGCCAGCAGTTTAGGGACTAATTATCGCGATGAGCAGTTCTTC
j_gene: TRBJ2-1; d_gene: TRBD1; abundance: NA; v_gene: TRBV20-1; CDR3aa: CSVPGQGRYNEQFF; CDR3nt: TGCAGTGTACCCGGACAGGGGCGATACAATGAGCAGTTCTTC
j_gene: TRBJ2-1; d_gene: TRBD2; abundance: NA; v_gene: TRBV10-2; CDR3aa: CASTRLAGAQGEQFF; CDR3nt: TGCGCCAGCACCCGACTAGCGGGGGCCCAGGGTGAGCAGTTCTTC
j_gene: TRBJ2-7; d_gene: NA; abundance: few; v_gene: TRBV5-1; CDR3aa: CASSRDHGSYEQYF; CDR3nt: TGCGCCAGCAGCCGGGACCATGGCTCCTACGAGCAGTACTTC
j_gene: TRBJ2-3; d_gene: NA; abundance: few; v_gene: TRBV20-1; CDR3aa: CSARKWGESTDTQYF; CDR3nt: TGCAGTGCTAGAAAGTGGGGGGAGAGCACAGATACGCAGTATTTT
j_gene: TRBJ1-1; d_gene: NA; abundance: NA; v_gene: TRBV11-2; CDR3aa: CASSLMGAGGAFF; CDR3nt: TGTGCCAGCAGCTTAATGGGGGCGGGGGGAGCTTTCTTT
j_gene: TRBJ2-1; d_gene: TRBD2; abundance: NA; v_gene: TRBV4-3; CDR3aa: CASSRPTSGSSYNEQFF; CDR3nt: TGCGCCAGCAGCCGACCTACTAGCGGGAGCTCCTACAATGAGCAGTTCTTC
j_gene: TRBJ2-1; d_gene: NA; abundance: few; v_gene: TRBV4-2; CDR3aa: CASSQINRLARYNEQFF; CDR3nt: TGTGCCAGCAGCCAAATCAATAGGCTAGCCCGTTACAATGAGCAGTTCTTC
j_gene: TRBJ2-3; d_gene: NA; abundance: NA; v_gene: TRBV5-6; CDR3aa: CASSLEYDTDTQYF; CDR3nt: TGTGCCAGCAGCTTGGAGTACGACACAGATACGCAGTATTTT
j_gene: TRBJ2-1; d_gene: NA; abundance: NA; v_gene: TRBV7-9; CDR3aa: CASSSWESGYNEQFF; CDR3nt: TGTGCCAGCAGCTCCTGGGAGTCGGGCTACAATGAGCAGTTCTTC
j_gene: TRBJ2-1; d_gene: TRBD2; abundance: NA; v_gene: TRBV20-1; CDR3aa: CSATLAGGPGEQFF; CDR3nt: TGCAGTGCTACCCTAGCGGGAGGGCCCGGTGAGCAGTTCTTC
j_gene: TRBJ1-2; d_gene: NA; abundance: few; v_gene: TRBV14; CDR3aa: CASSLPLGTHTF; CDR3nt: TGTGCCAGCAGCCTCCCGCTGGGAACCCACACCTTC
j_gene: TRBJ2-5; d_gene: NA; abundance: NA; v_gene: TRBV5-1; CDR3aa: CASSLGQAIGETQYF; CDR3nt: TGCGCCAGCAGCTTGGGGCAGGCCATTGGGGAGACCCAGTACTTC
j_gene: TRBJ1-5; d_gene: NA; abundance: few; v_gene: TRBV7-2; CDR3aa: CASSQYITSNQPQHF; CDR3nt: TGTGCCAGCAGCCAATACATCACAAGCAATCAGCCCCAGCATTTT